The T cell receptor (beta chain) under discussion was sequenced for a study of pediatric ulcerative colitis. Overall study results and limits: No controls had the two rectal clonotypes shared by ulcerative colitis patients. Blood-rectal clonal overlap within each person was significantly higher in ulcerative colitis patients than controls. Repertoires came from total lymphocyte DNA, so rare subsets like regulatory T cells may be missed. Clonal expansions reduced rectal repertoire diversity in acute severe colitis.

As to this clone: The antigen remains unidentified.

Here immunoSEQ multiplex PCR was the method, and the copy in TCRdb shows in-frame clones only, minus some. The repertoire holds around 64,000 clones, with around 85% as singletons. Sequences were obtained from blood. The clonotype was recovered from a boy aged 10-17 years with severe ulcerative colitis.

The CDR3 nucleotides read TGTGCCAGCAGTCCACGTAGAGCAGCCAATGAGCAGTTCTTC. Protein sequence: CASSPRRAANEQFF. The V and J genes are TRBV28 and TRBJ2-1; D remains ambiguous. Between the trimmed V and J ends, which lost 5 bases and 6 bases, there was a span of 14 bases. The CDR3 extends over 14 amino acids. Germline CDR1 and CDR2: MDHEN and SYDVKM.